Following are 6 T cell receptor beta chains from one sample sequenced in a study of cytomegalovirus exposure and HLA in healthy donors. Both 60 Vbeta primers and 13 Jbeta primers went into the PCR. The protocol was immunoSEQ multiplex PCR, while the TCRdb copy is restricted to in-frame clones and leaves out a portion. The sample comprises 200,000 or so clones, 80% to 85% of which are singletons, and under 7.5% rests with the top ten. Sequenced material: PBMCs. These receptors originate from a woman aged 45-60 years in good health and CMV-seropositive.

In its sample, this clone was seen a few times. The chain joins TRBV27 to TRBJ2-5, with TRBD1 matching 7 bases. Losses at the gene ends were 6 bases for V and 5 bases for J; bases not matched to a gene: 6. Germline assignment: CDR1 MNHEY and CDR2 SMNVEV (reference sequence). CDR3 length equals 13 residues. CDR3 nucleotides: TGTGCCAGCAGAATGACAGGGTCGGAGACCCAGTACTTC. Encoded protein: CASRMTGSETQYF.

V and J are TRBV7-2 and TRBJ2-5; weak D call: TRBD1 (6 bases). V was shortened by 0 bases and J by 2 bases, with 13 bases between the two germline ends. The CDR3 extends over 16 amino acids. The V gene's germline CDR1 is SGHTA and CDR2 FQGNSA. The CDR3 nucleotides read TGTGCCAGCAGCTTAGCGAAAACCCAGGGGCAAGAGACCCAGTACTTC. It specifies CASSLAKTQGQETQYF.

This rearrangement joins TRBV5-1 to TRBJ1-1; D not certain. Trimming pared 3 bases from V and 3 bases from J, leaving 3 bases between. This CDR3 contains 11 residues. Germline-derived CDR1 and CDR2 are SGHRS and YFSETQ. Written as DNA, the CDR3 is TGCGCCAGCAGCTCGGACACTGAAGCTTTCTTT. It codes for CASSSDTEAFF.

The chain uses TRBV5-1 and TRBJ2-3; D ambiguous. The V and J ends lost 3 bases and 0 bases respectively, with 8 bases between them. The V gene's germline CDR1 is SGHRS and CDR2 YFSETQ. There are 14 residues in the CDR3. CDR3 DNA sequence: TGCGCCAGCAGCTCCACAGTTAGCACAGATACGCAGTATTTT. It is translated as CASSSTVSTDTQYF. The full variable domain, its missing parts supplied by reference TRBV5-1 and TRBJ2-3, is KAGVTQTPRYLIKTRGQQVTLSCSPISGHRSVSWYQQTPGQGLQFLFEYFSETQRNKGNFPGRFSGRQFSNSRSEMNVSTLELGDSALYLCASSSTVSTDTQYFGPGTRLTVL.

This chain connects TRBV19 to TRBJ2-7; weak D call: TRBD1 (7 bases). Trimming left V 4 bases short and J 4 bases short, with 23 bases between. Germline loops: CDR1 LNHDA, CDR2 SQIVND (reference sequence). The CDR3 length is 17 residues. The DNA for the CDR3 is TGTGCCAGTAGTAAGGGGGCGGGGACACGATCCTTTTACGAGCAGTACTTC. This gives the protein CASSKGAGTRSFYEQYF.

The chain uses TRBV18 and TRBJ2-2; 8 bases align to TRBD1. The CDR3 covers 16 residues. The germline V gene encodes CDR1 KGHSH and CDR2 LQKENI. V lost 8 bases, J lost 6 bases, and 14 bases stayed unmatched. The CDR3 nucleotides are TGTGCCAGCATGGACAGGGTAATGAACTACGCCGGGGAGCTGTTTTTT. Protein: CASMDRVMNYAGELFF.